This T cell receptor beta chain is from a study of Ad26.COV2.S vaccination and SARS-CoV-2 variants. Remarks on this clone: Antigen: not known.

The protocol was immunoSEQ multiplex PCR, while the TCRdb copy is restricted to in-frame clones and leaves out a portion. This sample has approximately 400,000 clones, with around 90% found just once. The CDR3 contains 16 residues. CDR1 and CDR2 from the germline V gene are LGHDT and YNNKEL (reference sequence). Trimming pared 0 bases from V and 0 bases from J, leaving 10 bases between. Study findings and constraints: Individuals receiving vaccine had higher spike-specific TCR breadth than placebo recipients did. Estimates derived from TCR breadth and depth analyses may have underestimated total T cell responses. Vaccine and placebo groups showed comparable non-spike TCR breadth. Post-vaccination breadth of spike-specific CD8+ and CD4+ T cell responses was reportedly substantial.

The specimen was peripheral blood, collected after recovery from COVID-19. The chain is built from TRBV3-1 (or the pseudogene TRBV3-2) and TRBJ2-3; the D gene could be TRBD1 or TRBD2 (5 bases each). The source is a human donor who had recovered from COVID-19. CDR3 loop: CASSQDSWGSTDTQYF. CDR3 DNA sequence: TGTGCCAGCAGCCAAGATTCTTGGGGGAGCACAGATACGCAGTATTTT.